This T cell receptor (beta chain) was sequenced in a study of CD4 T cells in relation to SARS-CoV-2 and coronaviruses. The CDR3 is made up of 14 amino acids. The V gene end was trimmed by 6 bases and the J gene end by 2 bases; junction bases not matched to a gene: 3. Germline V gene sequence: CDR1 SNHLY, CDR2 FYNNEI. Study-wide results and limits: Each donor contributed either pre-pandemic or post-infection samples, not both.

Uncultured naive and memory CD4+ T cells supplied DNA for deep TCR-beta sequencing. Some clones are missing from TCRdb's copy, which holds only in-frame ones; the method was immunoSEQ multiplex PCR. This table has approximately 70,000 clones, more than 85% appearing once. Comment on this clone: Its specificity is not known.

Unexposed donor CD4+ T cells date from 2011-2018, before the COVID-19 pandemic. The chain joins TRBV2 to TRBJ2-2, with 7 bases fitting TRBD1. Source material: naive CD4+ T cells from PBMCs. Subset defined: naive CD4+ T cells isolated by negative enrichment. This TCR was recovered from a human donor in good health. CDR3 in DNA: TGTGCCAGCAGGAGGGACAGTAACACCGGGGAGCTGTTTTTT. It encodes CASRRDSNTGELFF.